These T cell receptor beta chains were read from a single sample in a study of cytomegalovirus exposure and HLA in healthy donors. Generated by immunoSEQ multiplex PCR, the TCRdb table keeps only in-frame clones and is missing some. The sample includes approximately 150,000 clones, around 75% of them seen just once. Sequencing used PBMCs. Source of these receptors: a male donor in good health and CMV-seronegative. Each CDR3 is given with its conserved first and last residue. A D gene is named only where the DNA matches it firmly. Where a row states a size, it is once, few, many or the class of an expanded clone; other rows omit it.

cdr3_aa: CASTTQETQYF
cdr3_nt: TGTGCCAGCACTACCCAAGAGACCCAGTACTTC
v_call: TRBV2
j_call: TRBJ2-5
d_call: -
clone_size: -

cdr3_aa: CATSRGRDTDTQYF
cdr3_nt: TGTGCCACCAGCAGAGGGAGGGACACAGATACGCAGTATTTT
v_call: TRBV15
j_call: TRBJ2-3
d_call: -
clone_size: few

cdr3_aa: CASLPGYNEKLFF
cdr3_nt: TGTGCCAGCCTGCCGGGGTATAATGAAAAACTGTTTTTT
v_call: TRBV18
j_call: TRBJ1-4
d_call: -
clone_size: -

cdr3_aa: CASSNHAGSEKLFF
cdr3_nt: TGTGCCAGCAGCAACCACGCGGGGAGTGAAAAACTGTTTTTT
v_call: TRBV27
j_call: TRBJ1-4
d_call: -
clone_size: few

cdr3_aa: CASSKTRSYEQYF
cdr3_nt: TGTGCCAGTAGTAAGACAAGATCCTACGAGCAGTACTTC
v_call: TRBV19
j_call: TRBJ2-7
d_call: -
clone_size: -

cdr3_aa: CASSEIQGSSEAFF
cdr3_nt: TGTGCCAGCAGTGAAATTCAGGGGTCGAGTGAAGCTTTCTTT
v_call: TRBV6-1
j_call: TRBJ1-1
d_call: -
clone_size: -

cdr3_aa: CASSPLEAGRGTYGYTF
cdr3_nt: TGTGCCAGCAGCCCACTTGAAGCCGGGAGGGGGACCTATGGCTACACCTTC
v_call: TRBV5-4
j_call: TRBJ1-2
d_call: -
clone_size: -

cdr3_aa: CASSVGSQGNEQFF
cdr3_nt: TGTGCCAGCAGTGTGGGCTCCCAGGGCAATGAGCAGTTCTTC
v_call: TRBV6-4
j_call: TRBJ2-1
d_call: -
clone_size: many

cdr3_aa: CASSQTDRGGNTIYF
cdr3_nt: TGCGCCAGCAGCCAAACGGACAGGGGTGGAAACACCATATATTTT
v_call: TRBV4-3
j_call: TRBJ1-3
d_call: TRBD1
clone_size: -

cdr3_aa: CASSLAQTGTGRSYEQYF
cdr3_nt: TGTGCCAGCAGCCTGGCTCAAACCGGGACAGGGCGGTCGTACGAGCAGTACTTC
v_call: TRBV7-9
j_call: TRBJ2-7
d_call: TRBD1
clone_size: -

cdr3_aa: CSVEWQGEAFF
cdr3_nt: TGCAGCGTTGAATGGCAGGGCGAAGCTTTCTTT
v_call: TRBV29-1
j_call: TRBJ1-1
d_call: -
clone_size: -

cdr3_aa: CASSQDMEDRALYEQYF
cdr3_nt: TGTGCCAGCAGCCAAGATATGGAGGACAGGGCTCTCTACGAGCAGTACTTC
v_call: TRBV4-2
j_call: TRBJ2-7
d_call: TRBD1
clone_size: -

cdr3_aa: CASSSGIETDTQYF
cdr3_nt: TGTGCCAGTTCTAGCGGGATTGAAACAGATACGCAGTATTTT
v_call: TRBV19
j_call: TRBJ2-3
d_call: TRBD2
clone_size: -

cdr3_aa: CASSEPVMTGGNQPQHF
cdr3_nt: TGTGCCAGCAGTGAACCCGTAATGACAGGGGGCAATCAGCCCCAGCATTTT
v_call: TRBV6-1
j_call: TRBJ1-5
d_call: TRBD1
clone_size: -

cdr3_aa: CASSGRPGLAGPTSTDTQYF
cdr3_nt: TGTGCCAGTAGTGGCCGCCCGGGACTAGCGGGACCGACTAGCACAGATACGCAGTATTTT
v_call: TRBV19
j_call: TRBJ2-3
d_call: TRBD2
clone_size: -

cdr3_aa: CASSLLSYGYTF
cdr3_nt: TGTGCCAGCAGCTTACTGTCCTATGGCTACACCTTC
v_call: TRBV13
j_call: TRBJ1-2
d_call: -
clone_size: few

cdr3_aa: CASSETPGGYEQYF
cdr3_nt: TGCGCCAGTTCAGAGACCCCAGGGGGCTACGAGCAGTACTTC
v_call: TRBV5-1
j_call: TRBJ2-7
d_call: TRBD1
clone_size: -

cdr3_aa: CASSPRHGELFF
cdr3_nt: TGTGCCAGCTCACCGAGGCACGGGGAGCTGTTTTTT
v_call: TRBV18
j_call: TRBJ2-2
d_call: -
clone_size: -

cdr3_aa: CATNRKLAVYNEQFF
cdr3_nt: TGTGCCACCAACCGCAAGCTAGCGGTCTACAATGAGCAGTTCTTC
v_call: TRBV15
j_call: TRBJ2-1
d_call: TRBD2
clone_size: -

cdr3_aa: CASSPLGAGLTDTQYF
cdr3_nt: TGTGCCAGCAGCCCCCTTGGAGCGGGGCTAACAGATACGCAGTATTTT
v_call: TRBV4-2
j_call: TRBJ2-3
d_call: TRBD2
clone_size: -

cdr3_aa: CASRRTGDTGELFF
cdr3_nt: TGTGCCAGCAGACGGACAGGGGACACCGGGGAGCTGTTTTTT
v_call: TRBV5-6
j_call: TRBJ2-2
d_call: TRBD1
clone_size: few

cdr3_aa: CASRLRGQQNIQYF
cdr3_nt: TGTGCCAGCAGGCTCCGGGGACAGCAAAACATTCAGTACTTC
v_call: TRBV6-1
j_call: TRBJ2-4
d_call: TRBD1
clone_size: -

cdr3_aa: CASSLTGTSRVDTQYF
cdr3_nt: TGTGCCAGCTCTTTAACCGGGACTAGTCGGGTAGATACGCAGTATTTT
v_call: TRBV2
j_call: TRBJ2-3
d_call: TRBD2
clone_size: -

cdr3_aa: CALTGSSYNSPLHF
cdr3_nt: TGTGCCCTCACAGGGAGCTCCTATAATTCACCCCTCCACTTT
v_call: TRBV30
j_call: TRBJ1-6
d_call: -
clone_size: -

cdr3_aa: CASSLRQNPRREQYF
cdr3_nt: TGTGCCAGCAGCTTGAGACAGAACCCTAGGCGCGAGCAGTACTTC
v_call: TRBV5-6
j_call: TRBJ2-7
d_call: -
clone_size: few

cdr3_aa: CAWTGTGVYNSPLHF
cdr3_nt: TGTGCCTGGACCGGGACAGGGGTCTATAATTCACCCCTCCACTTT
v_call: TRBV30
j_call: TRBJ1-6
d_call: TRBD1
clone_size: -

cdr3_aa: CASSELAHNEQFF
cdr3_nt: TGTGCCAGCAGTGAACTAGCTCACAATGAGCAGTTCTTC
v_call: TRBV6-1
j_call: TRBJ2-1
d_call: -
clone_size: few

cdr3_aa: CASSLGAVNNEQFF
cdr3_nt: TGTGCCAGCAGCTTGGGGGCCGTCAACAATGAGCAGTTCTTC
v_call: TRBV5-8
j_call: TRBJ2-1
d_call: -
clone_size: -

cdr3_aa: CASSQGQGLYSGNTIYF
cdr3_nt: TGTGCCAGCAGCCAGGGACAGGGGCTCTATTCTGGAAACACCATATATTTT
v_call: TRBV5-6
j_call: TRBJ1-3
d_call: TRBD1
clone_size: -

cdr3_aa: CASTGGKVNTEAFF
cdr3_nt: TGTGCCAGCACCGGGGGGAAGGTGAACACTGAAGCTTTCTTT
v_call: TRBV2
j_call: TRBJ1-1
d_call: -
clone_size: once

cdr3_aa: CASSFTVEETQYF
cdr3_nt: TGTGCCAGCAGCTTCACGGTGGAAGAGACCCAGTACTTC
v_call: TRBV7-2
j_call: TRBJ2-5
d_call: -
clone_size: once

cdr3_aa: CASSLDGVSVRYF
cdr3_nt: TGTGCCAGCAGTTTAGACGGAGTTTCAGTCCGGTATTTT
v_call: TRBV27
j_call: TRBJ2-3
d_call: -
clone_size: -

cdr3_aa: CASILRGDLPWGEQYF
cdr3_nt: TGTGCCAGCATCTTGCGGGGGGACCTTCCCTGGGGGGAGCAGTACTTC
v_call: TRBV27
j_call: TRBJ2-7
d_call: TRBD2
clone_size: -

cdr3_aa: CATSRVRGPTNEQYF
cdr3_nt: TGTGCCACCAGCAGAGTTCGGGGTCCGACTAACGAGCAGTACTTC
v_call: TRBV15
j_call: TRBJ2-7
d_call: -
clone_size: -

cdr3_aa: CASTGRGAEPQHF
cdr3_nt: TGTGCCAGTACTGGTCGGGGTGCGGAGCCCCAGCATTTT
v_call: TRBV19
j_call: TRBJ1-5
d_call: -
clone_size: -

cdr3_aa: CASNLEMNTEAFF
cdr3_nt: TGTGCCAGCAACCTCGAGATGAACACTGAAGCTTTCTTT
v_call: TRBV6-5
j_call: TRBJ1-1
d_call: -
clone_size: few

cdr3_aa: CASSLGDRGYRETQYF
cdr3_nt: TGTGCCAGCAGCTTAGGGGACAGGGGATATCGGGAGACCCAGTACTTC
v_call: TRBV7-4
j_call: TRBJ2-5
d_call: TRBD1
clone_size: -

cdr3_aa: CAISRTDSYEQYF
cdr3_nt: TGTGCCATCAGCCGGACAGACTCCTACGAGCAGTACTTC
v_call: TRBV10-3
j_call: TRBJ2-7
d_call: -
clone_size: -

cdr3_aa: CASSPGTFNEQFF
cdr3_nt: TGTGCCAGTAGTCCCGGGACTTTCAATGAGCAGTTCTTC
v_call: TRBV19
j_call: TRBJ2-1
d_call: -
clone_size: -

cdr3_aa: CASRPGQGGEKLFF
cdr3_nt: TGTGCCAGCAGACCCGGACAGGGCGGTGAAAAACTGTTTTTT
v_call: TRBV6-6
j_call: TRBJ1-4
d_call: TRBD1
clone_size: -

cdr3_aa: CASSFRTSGGDYNEQFF
cdr3_nt: TGTGCCAGCAGTTTCCGGACTAGCGGGGGGGACTACAATGAGCAGTTCTTC
v_call: TRBV2
j_call: TRBJ2-1
d_call: TRBD2
clone_size: -

cdr3_aa: CASSFPREGGTDTQYF
cdr3_nt: TGTGCCAGCAGCTTCCCGCGGGAAGGGGGCACAGATACGCAGTATTTT
v_call: TRBV7-9
j_call: TRBJ2-3
d_call: -
clone_size: -

cdr3_aa: CAIGDRVSDQPQHF
cdr3_nt: TGTGCCATAGGGGACAGGGTCTCGGATCAGCCCCAGCATTTT
v_call: TRBV19
j_call: TRBJ1-5
d_call: TRBD1
clone_size: -

cdr3_aa: CASSQDGATTNEKLFF
cdr3_nt: TGTGCCAGCAGCCAAGATGGGGCTACAACTAATGAAAAACTGTTTTTT
v_call: TRBV4-2
j_call: TRBJ1-4
d_call: -
clone_size: -

cdr3_aa: CASSSRTEVGEQYF
cdr3_nt: TGTGCCAGCAGTTCCCGGACTGAAGTGGGCGAGCAGTACTTC
v_call: TRBV27
j_call: TRBJ2-7
d_call: -
clone_size: -

cdr3_aa: CASSYAKQGSHEQYF
cdr3_nt: TGTGCCAGCAGTTACGCTAAACAGGGGTCCCACGAGCAGTACTTC
v_call: TRBV6-6
j_call: TRBJ2-7
d_call: TRBD1
clone_size: -

cdr3_aa: CASSLSGSPYEQYF
cdr3_nt: TGTGCCAGCAGTTTATCGGGGTCCCCCTACGAGCAGTACTTC
v_call: TRBV28
j_call: TRBJ2-7
d_call: -
clone_size: -

cdr3_aa: CASSYGGGGPHTEAFF
cdr3_nt: TGTGCCAGCAGTTACGGAGGAGGAGGGCCCCACACTGAAGCTTTCTTT
v_call: TRBV6-5
j_call: TRBJ1-1
d_call: -
clone_size: few

cdr3_aa: CASSPGLAGWETQYF
cdr3_nt: TGCGCCAGCAGCCCGGGACTAGCGGGGTGGGAGACCCAGTACTTC
v_call: TRBV5-1
j_call: TRBJ2-5
d_call: TRBD2
clone_size: -

cdr3_aa: CASSPRQGNYEQYF
cdr3_nt: TGTGCCAGCTCACCACGGCAGGGCAACTACGAGCAGTACTTC
v_call: TRBV18
j_call: TRBJ2-7
d_call: -
clone_size: -

cdr3_aa: CAATRGYGYTF
cdr3_nt: TGTGCCGCCACAAGGGGCTATGGCTACACCTTC
v_call: TRBV6-8
j_call: TRBJ1-2
d_call: -
clone_size: few

cdr3_aa: CASSVGGIQETQYF
cdr3_nt: TGTGCCAGCAGCGTAGGCGGAATCCAAGAGACCCAGTACTTC
v_call: TRBV9
j_call: TRBJ2-5
d_call: -
clone_size: once

cdr3_aa: CASALGTSYEQYF
cdr3_nt: TGTGCTAGTGCCCTCGGGACTTCCTACGAGCAGTACTTC
v_call: TRBV12-5
j_call: TRBJ2-7
d_call: -
clone_size: -

cdr3_aa: CASSLGQGNAETQYF
cdr3_nt: TGTGCCAGCAGCCTCGGACAGGGGAACGCCGAGACCCAGTACTTC
v_call: TRBV11-2
j_call: TRBJ2-5
d_call: TRBD1
clone_size: once

cdr3_aa: CASSQAGRGNYGYTF
cdr3_nt: TGCGCCAGCAGCCAAGCAGGACGGGGAAACTATGGCTACACCTTC
v_call: TRBV4-1
j_call: TRBJ1-2
d_call: -
clone_size: -

cdr3_aa: CASSPTGVGYEQYF
cdr3_nt: TGTGCCAGCAGCCCCACAGGGGTAGGCTACGAGCAGTACTTC
v_call: TRBV7-8
j_call: TRBJ2-7
d_call: TRBD1
clone_size: -

cdr3_aa: CASRVRDTNQPQHF
cdr3_nt: TGTGCCAGTAGGGTTCGGGACACCAATCAGCCCCAGCATTTT
v_call: TRBV19
j_call: TRBJ1-5
d_call: -
clone_size: -

cdr3_aa: CASSPEEGRRGDTQYF
cdr3_nt: TGTGCCAGCAGTCCAGAGGAGGGTAGGCGAGGTGATACGCAGTATTTT
v_call: TRBV7-8
j_call: TRBJ2-3
d_call: -
clone_size: -